Here is one TCR beta chain with its context. This clone was seen once. The specificity of this receptor is unknown. Base quality data are lacking; no much larger clone is found one base away. This entry comes from a study of blood T cell repertoires in COVID-19 (dated by TCRdb to 2018 to 2021). Turning to the overall study: Samples covering the acute and convalescent phases of COVID-19 were provided by collaborators in the United States, Italy and Spain. The prospective study material was composed of cDNA or gDNA derived from T cells, B-cell-depleted T cells, or PBMCs. The dataset comprised deeply sampled blood TCRbeta repertoires from subjects exposed to, actively infected with, or recovered from COVID-19. The repertoires were made available in a free public database intended to serve as a resource for research on the immune response to SARS-CoV-2. The samples were drawn from the first 160 participants of the ongoing ImmuneRACE study and from some 1,300 subjects provided by 6 global collaborators. The sample metadata nearly always contained a de-identified subject ID, COVID-19 status, age in years and sex. Where available, HLA class I and class II types were obtained from metadata supplied by the sample provider rather than from assay-based typing. Here is what the overall study found, with its caveats: The amount of clinical and demographic metadata varied by source and participant and was provided uncurated.

TCRbeta CDR3 regions were amplified from genomic DNA using the immunoSEQ Assay, a bias-controlled multiplex PCR. Processing in the source paper ran as follows. Nucleated cell counts per sample were estimated from amplification of reference gene primers within the assay. To quantify the absolute abundance of each unique TCRbeta CDR3 rearrangement, sequence reads were collapsed and filtered. For each sample, productive Simpson clonality was calculated as the square root of Simpson's diversity index across productive rearrangements. TCRdb re-hosts the immuneACCESS table, in-frame sequences only. Its copies lack some clones; in the studies checked, an unresolved V gene accounts for under half of them, and the cause for the rest is not known. D and trimming were read from the DNA, whereas the V and J calls and clone size are those reported in that table. In this sample the table shows about 220,000 clones, 75% to 85% of which occur a single time. The top ten hold approximately 10% of the sample.

Measured from the cysteine to the phenylalanine, the CDR3 is 11 residues long. The only DNA kept is the CDR3, 33 bases in frame from the first base. For CDR1 and CDR2, the germline V gene (reference sequence) lists DFQATT and SNEGSKA. The V and J ends are trimmed by 4 bases and 12 bases, leaving 12 bases between them. Collaborating institutions collected whole blood in K2EDTA tubes following their own protocols. Collaborator samples were shipped for TCRbeta analysis as frozen whole blood, isolated PBMCs, or DNA extracted from either sample type. The receptor was isolated from a man aged 50 or older with active or convalescent COVID-19. The chain uses TRBV20-1 and TRBJ1-4; the D gene is not confidently resolved. Sequenced input: peripheral blood. The nucleotide sequence is TGCAGTGCTACCACAGCGGAAGAACTGTTTTTT. The resulting protein is CSATTAEELFF.